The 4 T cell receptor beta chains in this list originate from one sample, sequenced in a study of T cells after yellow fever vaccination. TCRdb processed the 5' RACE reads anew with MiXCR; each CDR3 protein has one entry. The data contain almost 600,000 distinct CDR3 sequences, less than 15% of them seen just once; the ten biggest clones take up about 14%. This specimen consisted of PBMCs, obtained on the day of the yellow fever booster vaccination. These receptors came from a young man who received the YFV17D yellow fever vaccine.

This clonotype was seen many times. DNA for the CDR3: TGTGCCACCAGCAGAGATCCCACAGGGGACGTGAACACTGAAGCTTTCTTT. As protein: CATSRDPTGDVNTEAFF. The chain couples TRBV15 to TRBJ1-1; 7 nucleotides align to TRBD1. Per germline, CDR1 LNHNV and CDR2 YYDKDF (reference sequence). CDR3 length equals 17 residues. J lost 0 bases, V lost 0 bases, and 7 bases had no gene match.

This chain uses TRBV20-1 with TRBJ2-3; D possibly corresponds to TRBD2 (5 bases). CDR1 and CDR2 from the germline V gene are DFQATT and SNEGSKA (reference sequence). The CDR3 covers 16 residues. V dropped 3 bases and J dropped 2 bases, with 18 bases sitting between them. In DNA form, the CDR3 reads TGCAGTGCTAGGGTGACTAAAGTATACGACACAGATACGCAGTATTTT. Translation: CSARVTKVYDTDTQYF.

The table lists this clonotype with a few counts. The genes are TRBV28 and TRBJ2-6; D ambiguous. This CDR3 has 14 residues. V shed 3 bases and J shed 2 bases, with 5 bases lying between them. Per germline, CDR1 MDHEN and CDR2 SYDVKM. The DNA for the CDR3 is TGTGCCAGCAGTTTTATAACTGGGGCCAACGTCCTGACTTTC. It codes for CASSFITGANVLTF.

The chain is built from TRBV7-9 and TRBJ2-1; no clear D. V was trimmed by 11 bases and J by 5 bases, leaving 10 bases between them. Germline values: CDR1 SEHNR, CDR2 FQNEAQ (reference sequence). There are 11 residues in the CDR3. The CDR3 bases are TGTGCCCCAGACCCGAACAATGAGCAGTTCTTC. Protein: CAPDPNNEQFF.